This TCR beta chain was identified in a study of vaccination and CD4 T cells after COVID-19. Study summary: Median time from second vaccine dose to sampling was about 77 days (14 to 241). In culture, cells were exposed to overlapping spike peptides from SARS-CoV-2, HCoV-NL63, HCoV-OC43 and HCoV-229E.

This sample's treatment: approximately 10-day PBMC culture with coronavirus spike peptide pools or control peptides (ViraFEST assay). Study findings and constraints: The great majority, 304 of 307 vaccine-specific clones, proved spike mono-reactive in convalescent patients.

Comments on this clonotype: Its cognate antigen is unknown.

Once obtained from cultured CD4+ T cells, the DNA was sequenced using the Oncomine TCR Beta short-read assay. Each CDR3 protein gets one entry after TCRdb re-called the PCR reads with MiXCR. There are 20,000 to 25,000 distinct CDR3 sequences in the sample; approximately 48% occur only once, and about 4.6% lies in the top ten. Germline-derived CDR1 and CDR2 are SEHNR and FQNEAQ (reference sequence). V was trimmed by 8 bases and J by 1 base, leaving 9 bases between them. The CDR3 totals 14 residues. The sample consisted of CD4+ T cells from blood, cultured in vitro. The rearrangement joins TRBV7-9 to TRBJ2-6, with a weak D call TRBD1 (5 bases). The sequence derives from a human donor who had recovered from COVID-19. CDR3 in amino acids: CASEDSSGANVLTF. The CDR3 nucleotides are TGTGCCAGCGAAGACAGTTCTGGGGCCAACGTCCTGACTTTC.